The 12 T cell receptor beta chains given below trace back to one sample, sequenced in a study of lymphopenia after photon versus proton radiotherapy. TCRdb's copy holds only in-frame clones and misses some; the assay was immunoSEQ multiplex PCR. Altogether approximately 25,000 clones are present, around four fifths being singletons, with the ten largest covering about 20%. Sample: peripheral blood, taken from a patient treated with proton-based radiotherapy. The receptor source for this set is a woman aged 70-85 years with pancreatic cancer.

J is TRBJ1-2 and V is TRBV30; perhaps TRBD1 as D (5 bases). The CDR3 loop spans 15 amino acids. The germline gives CDR1 GTSNPN, CDR2 SVGIG (reference sequence). V lost 4 bases, J lost 3 bases, and 18 bases lay in between. CDR3 protein: CAWIPDRGSDYGYTF. Written as DNA, the CDR3 is TGTGCCTGGATTCCCGATCGGGGCAGCGACTATGGCTACACCTTC.

The gene calls are TRBV27 and TRBJ2-1; 8 bases map to TRBD2. The CDR3 sequence is 15 residues long. V shed 4 bases, J shed 2 bases, and the junction held 4 bases outside the gene matches. The germline gives CDR1 MNHEY, CDR2 SMNVEV (reference sequence). The CDR3 here is CASSYSGNPYNEQFF. The DNA of the CDR3 is TGTGCCAGCAGTTATAGCGGGAACCCCTACAATGAGCAGTTCTTC.

The rearrangement uses TRBV7-9 and TRBJ2-3, with 13 positions matching TRBD2. The V segment lost 4 bases and the J segment 4 bases; nucleotides outside the gene matches: 8. The CDR3 is 17 residues long. Germline assignment: CDR1 SEHNR and CDR2 FQNEAQ (reference sequence). The CDR3 is CASSSRTSGSLSDTQYF. In nucleotides, the CDR3 is TGTGCCAGCAGCTCAAGGACTAGCGGGAGTTTGTCAGATACGCAGTATTTT. The variable domain in full, completed from reference TRBV7-9 and TRBJ2-3, reads DTGVSQNPRHKITKRGQNVTFRCDPISEHNRLYWYRQTLGQGPEFLTYFQNEAQLEKSRLLSDRFSAERPKGSFSTLEIQRTEQGDSAMYLCASSSRTSGSLSDTQYFGPGTRLTVL.

This clone has only one observation. This chain links TRBV19 with TRBJ2-2; perhaps TRBD1 as D (5 bases). CDR1 and CDR2 (germline): LNHDA, SQIVND (reference sequence). The V gene lost 8 bases and the J gene lost 3 bases, with 16 bases spanning the gap. The CDR3 is 15 amino acids. The CDR3 DNA reads TGTGCCAGTGTAGGGGAATCAGGGTACACCGGGGAGCTGTTTTTT. This translates into CASVGESGYTGELFF.

This CDR3 is CASSNGANEKLFF. CDR3 in DNA: TGTGCCAGCAGTAACGGTGCTAATGAAAAACTGTTTTTT. This chain uses TRBV7-3 with TRBJ1-4; D is uncertain. This CDR3 is built from 13 residues. Germline CDR1 reads SGHTA; CDR2 reads FQGTGA. The germline V and J ends were trimmed by 6 bases and 3 bases, with 8 bases remaining between them.

V usage is TRBV19 and J usage is TRBJ2-3; 9 nucleotides match TRBD1. CDR1 is LNHDA, CDR2 SQIVND, per germline (reference sequence). V shed 7 bases and J 3 bases; nucleotides not matched to a gene: 8. CDR3 length: 15 amino acids. The CDR3 loop reads CASTNYRGRTDTQYF. CDR3 in DNA: TGTGCCAGTACCAACTACAGGGGGCGGACAGATACGCAGTATTTT.

V gene TRBV19 combines with J gene TRBJ2-1; D tentatively reads TRBD1 or TRBD2 (5 bases each). V was trimmed by 4 bases and J by 4 bases, leaving 17 bases between them. The CDR3 sequence is 16 residues long. The germline CDR1 and CDR2 sequences are LNHDA and SQIVND (reference sequence). In DNA form, the CDR3 reads TGTGCCAGTAGTACCCAGGGACGGGCGGCTTACAATGAGCAGTTCTTC. Translating gives CASSTQGRAAYNEQFF.

The table lists this clone with a few counts. The CDR3 region has the DNA TGTGCCAGCAGCCTCGGGGCAGGCTGGGAGACCCAGTACTTC. It encodes CASSLGAGWETQYF. The V call is TRBV5-4, the J call TRBJ2-5, with D possibly being TRBD1 or TRBD2 (5 bases each). The V and J ends lost 4 bases and 5 bases respectively, with 15 bases between them. The CDR3 is made up of 14 amino acids. From germline, CDR1 is SGHNT and CDR2 YYREEE (reference sequence).

The chain combines TRBV11-3 with TRBJ2-1; 9 positions match TRBD2. V shed 0 bases, J shed 7 bases, and the junction held 7 bases outside the gene matches. From germline, CDR1 is SGHNT and CDR2 YENEEA. The CDR3 is made up of 16 amino acids. CDR3 in amino acids: CASSLDQLAGRNEQFF. In DNA form, the CDR3 reads TGTGCCAGCAGCTTAGATCAGCTAGCGGGAAGGAATGAGCAGTTCTTC.

The chain recombines TRBV6-6 with TRBJ1-5, with 7 bases identical to TRBD1. The ends lost 5 bases at V and 2 bases at J; junction bases unmatched: 3. The V gene's germline CDR1 is MNHNY and CDR2 SVGAGI (reference sequence). The CDR3 runs 14 residues. In DNA, the CDR3 is TGTGCCAGCAGTAACACAGGGGGCAATCAGCCCCAGCATTTT. Its translation: CASSNTGGNQPQHF.

This rearrangement joins TRBV5-1 to TRBJ1-4; 8 positions agree with TRBD1. Germline V CDR1 and CDR2: SGHRS, YFSETQ. V was clipped by 4 bases and J by 5 bases; unmatched bases: 7. The CDR3 is 15 residues long. The CDR3 region has the DNA TGCGCCAGCAGCACCTCTACAGGGGGGAATGAAAAACTGTTTTTT. It encodes CASSTSTGGNEKLFF.

V is TRBV7-2 and J is TRBJ2-7; TRBD2 matches 8 bases. Germline V gene data show CDR1 as SGHTA and CDR2 as FQGNSA. CDR3 length equals 15 residues. The V segment lost 6 bases and the J segment 2 bases; nucleotides outside the gene matches: 9. The chain's CDR3 is CASRPGTSITYEQYF. The CDR3 DNA reads TGTGCCAGCAGGCCCGGGACTAGTATAACCTACGAGCAGTACTTC. The full variable domain, its missing parts supplied by reference TRBV7-2 and TRBJ2-7, is GAGVSQSPSNKVTEKGKDVELRCDPISGHTALYWYRQSLGQGLEFLIYFQGNSAPDKSGLPSDRFSAERTGGSVSTLTIQRTQQEDSAVYLCASRPGTSITYEQYFGPGTRLTVT.